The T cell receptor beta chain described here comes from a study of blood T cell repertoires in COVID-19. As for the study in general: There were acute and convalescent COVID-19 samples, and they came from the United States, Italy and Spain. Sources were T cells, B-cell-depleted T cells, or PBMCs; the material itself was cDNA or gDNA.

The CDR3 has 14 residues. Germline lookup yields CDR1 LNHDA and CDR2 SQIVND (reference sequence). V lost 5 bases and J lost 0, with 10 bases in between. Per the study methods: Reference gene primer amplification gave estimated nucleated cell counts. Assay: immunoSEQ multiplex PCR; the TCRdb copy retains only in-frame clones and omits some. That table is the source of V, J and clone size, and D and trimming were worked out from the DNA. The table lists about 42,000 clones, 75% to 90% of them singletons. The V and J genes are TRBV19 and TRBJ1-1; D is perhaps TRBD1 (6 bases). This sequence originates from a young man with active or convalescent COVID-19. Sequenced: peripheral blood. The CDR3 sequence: CASSPGQMNTEAFF. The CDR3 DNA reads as TGTGCCAGTAGTCCGGGACAAATGAACACTGAAGCTTTCTTT.